The sequence of this TCR beta chain was determined in a study of shared clonotypes between healthy human individuals. Positively selected for CCR7, the CD45RO-negative cells used as naive CD8 cells excluded terminally differentiated effector memory CD45RA+ cells. Clones were read by immunoSEQ multiplex PCR, and TCRdb kept only the in-frame ones, dropping some. The table lists a few hundred thousand clones, nearly 97% of them singletons. The TCR sequence derives from a woman under 40 in good health. Sequences were obtained from naive CD8+ T cells sorted from blood.

The CDR3: CASRDSGSSYEQYF. CDR3 in DNA: TGTGCCAGCAGGGATAGCGGGAGCTCCTACGAGCAGTACTTC. This chain links TRBV13 with TRBJ2-7, with 9 bases aligning to TRBD2. The length of the CDR3 is 14 residues. Looked up from germline, CDR1 is PRHDT and CDR2 is FYEKMQ (reference sequence). The trim removed 6 bases at V and 0 bases at J, leaving 3 bases unmatched.